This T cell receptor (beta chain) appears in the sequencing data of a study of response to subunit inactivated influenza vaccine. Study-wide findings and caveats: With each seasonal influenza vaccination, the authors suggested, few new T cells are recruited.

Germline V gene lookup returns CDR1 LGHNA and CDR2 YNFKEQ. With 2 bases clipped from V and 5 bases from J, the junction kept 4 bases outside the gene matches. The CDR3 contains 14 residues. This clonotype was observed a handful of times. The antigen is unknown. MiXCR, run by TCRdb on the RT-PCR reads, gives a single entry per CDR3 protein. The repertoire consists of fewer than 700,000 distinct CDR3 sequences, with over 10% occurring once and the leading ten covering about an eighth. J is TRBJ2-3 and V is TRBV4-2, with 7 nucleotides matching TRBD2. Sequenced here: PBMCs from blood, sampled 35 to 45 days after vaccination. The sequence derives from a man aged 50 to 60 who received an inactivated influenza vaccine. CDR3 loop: CASSQPGGVDTQYF. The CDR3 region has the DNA TGTGCCAGCAGCCAACCGGGGGGAGTAGATACGCAGTATTTT.